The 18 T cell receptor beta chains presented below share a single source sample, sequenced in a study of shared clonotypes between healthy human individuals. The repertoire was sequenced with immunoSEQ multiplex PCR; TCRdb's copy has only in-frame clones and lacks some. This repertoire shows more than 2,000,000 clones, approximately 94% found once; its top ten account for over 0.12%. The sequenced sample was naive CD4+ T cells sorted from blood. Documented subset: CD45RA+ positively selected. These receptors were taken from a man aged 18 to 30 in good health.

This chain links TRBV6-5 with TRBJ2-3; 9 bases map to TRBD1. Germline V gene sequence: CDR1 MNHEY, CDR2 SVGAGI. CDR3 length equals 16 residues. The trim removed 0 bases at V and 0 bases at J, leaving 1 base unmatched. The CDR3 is CASSYSGTGSTDTQYF. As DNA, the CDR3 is TGTGCCAGCAGTTACTCCGGGACAGGGAGCACAGATACGCAGTATTTT.

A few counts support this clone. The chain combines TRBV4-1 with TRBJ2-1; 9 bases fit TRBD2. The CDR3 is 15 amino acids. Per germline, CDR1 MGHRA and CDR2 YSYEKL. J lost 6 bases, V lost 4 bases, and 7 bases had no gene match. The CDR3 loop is CASSRVAGVGNEQFF. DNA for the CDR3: TGCGCCAGCAGCCGAGTAGCGGGAGTTGGCAATGAGCAGTTCTTC.

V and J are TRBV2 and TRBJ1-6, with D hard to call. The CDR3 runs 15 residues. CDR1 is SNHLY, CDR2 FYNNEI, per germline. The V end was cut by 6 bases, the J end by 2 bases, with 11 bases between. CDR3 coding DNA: TGTGCCAGCAGCCGAGACGGTACCTATAATTCACCCCTCCACTTT. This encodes CASSRDGTYNSPLHF.

CDR3 residues: CASSLAGTGGEQYF. CDR3 sequence (DNA): TGTGCCAGCAGCCTCGCCGGGACAGGGGGCGAGCAGTACTTC. The chain couples TRBV9 to TRBJ2-7; 11 nucleotides match TRBD1. V was pared by 4 bases and J by 6 bases, with 6 bases of the junction left unmatched. This CDR3 region has 14 residues. Per germline, CDR1 SGDLS and CDR2 YYNGEE.

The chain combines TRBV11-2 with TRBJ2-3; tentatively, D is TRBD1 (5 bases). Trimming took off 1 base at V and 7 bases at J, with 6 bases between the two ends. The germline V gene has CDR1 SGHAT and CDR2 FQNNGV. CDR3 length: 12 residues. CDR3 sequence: CASSLAGNTQYF. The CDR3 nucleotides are TGTGCCAGCAGCTTAGCAGGGAATACGCAGTATTTT.

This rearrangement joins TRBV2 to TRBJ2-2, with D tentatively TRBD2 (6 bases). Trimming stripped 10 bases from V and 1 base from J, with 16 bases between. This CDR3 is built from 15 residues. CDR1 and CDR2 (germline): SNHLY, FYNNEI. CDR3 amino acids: CATGRQTGNTGELFF. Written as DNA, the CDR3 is TGTGCCACCGGGAGACAAACAGGGAACACCGGGGAGCTGTTTTTT. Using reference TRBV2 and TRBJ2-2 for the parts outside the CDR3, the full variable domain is EPEVTQTPSHQVTQMGQEVILRCVPISNHLYFYWYRQILGQKVEFLVSFYNNEISEKSEIFDDQFSVERPDGSNFTLKIRSTKLEDSAMYFCATGRQTGNTGELFFGEGSRLTVL.

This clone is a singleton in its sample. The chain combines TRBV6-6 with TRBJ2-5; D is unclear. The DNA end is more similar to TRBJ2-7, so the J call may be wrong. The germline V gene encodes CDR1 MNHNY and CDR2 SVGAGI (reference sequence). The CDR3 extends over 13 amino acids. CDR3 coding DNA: TGTGCCAGCAGTTATGCCAGCTCCTACGAGCAGTACTTC. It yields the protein CASSYASSYEQYF.

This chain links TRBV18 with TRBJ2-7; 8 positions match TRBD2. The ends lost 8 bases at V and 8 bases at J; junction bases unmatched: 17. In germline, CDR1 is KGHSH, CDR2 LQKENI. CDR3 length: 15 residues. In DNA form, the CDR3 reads TGTGCCAGCACACACACGGCGGAGCGGGGGATAAAGCAGTACTTC. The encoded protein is CASTHTAERGIKQYF.

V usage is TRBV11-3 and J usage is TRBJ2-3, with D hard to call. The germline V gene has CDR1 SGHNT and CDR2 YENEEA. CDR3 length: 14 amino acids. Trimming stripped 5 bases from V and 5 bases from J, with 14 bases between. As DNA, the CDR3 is TGTGCCAGCAGCCCAGGACGGGTGGTAGATACGCAGTATTTT. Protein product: CASSPGRVVDTQYF.

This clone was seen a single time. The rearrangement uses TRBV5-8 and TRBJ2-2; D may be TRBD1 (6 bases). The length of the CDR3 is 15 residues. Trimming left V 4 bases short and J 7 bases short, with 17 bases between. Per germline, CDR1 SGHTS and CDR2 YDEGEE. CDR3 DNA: TGTGCCAGCAGCAGTCCCGGACAGTTCGGCGGGGAGCTGTTTTTT. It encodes CASSSPGQFGGELFF.

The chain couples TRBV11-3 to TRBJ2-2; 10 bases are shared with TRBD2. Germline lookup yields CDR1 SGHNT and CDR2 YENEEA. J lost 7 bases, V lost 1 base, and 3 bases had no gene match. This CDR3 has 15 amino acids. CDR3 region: CASSLALAGVGELFF. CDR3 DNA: TGTGCCAGCAGCTTAGCTCTAGCGGGAGTCGGGGAGCTGTTTTTT.

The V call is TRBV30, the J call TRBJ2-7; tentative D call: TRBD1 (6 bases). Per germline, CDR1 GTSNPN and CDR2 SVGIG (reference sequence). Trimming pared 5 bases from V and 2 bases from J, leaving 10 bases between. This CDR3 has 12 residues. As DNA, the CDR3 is TGTGCCTGGGGGGACACCCCCTACGAGCAGTACTTC. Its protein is CAWGDTPYEQYF.

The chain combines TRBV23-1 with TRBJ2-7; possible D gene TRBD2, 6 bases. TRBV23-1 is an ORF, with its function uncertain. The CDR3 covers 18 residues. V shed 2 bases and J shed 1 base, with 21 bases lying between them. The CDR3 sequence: CASSQRSYRDFNSYEQYF. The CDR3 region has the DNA TGCGCCAGCAGTCAACGATCTTACCGGGACTTCAATTCCTACGAGCAGTACTTC.

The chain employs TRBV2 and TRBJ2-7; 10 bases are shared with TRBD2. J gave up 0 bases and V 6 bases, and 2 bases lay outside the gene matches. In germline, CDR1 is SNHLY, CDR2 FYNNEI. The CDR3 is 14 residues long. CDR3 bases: TGTGCCAGCAGCGCTAGCGGGGGCTCCTACGAGCAGTACTTC. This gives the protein CASSASGGSYEQYF.

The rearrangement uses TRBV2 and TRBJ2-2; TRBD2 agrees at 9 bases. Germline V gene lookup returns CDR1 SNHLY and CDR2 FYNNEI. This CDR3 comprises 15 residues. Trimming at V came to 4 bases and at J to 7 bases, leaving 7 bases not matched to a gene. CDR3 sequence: CASSVSSGSIGELFF. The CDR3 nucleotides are TGTGCCAGCAGTGTTAGTAGCGGGAGTATCGGGGAGCTGTTTTTT.

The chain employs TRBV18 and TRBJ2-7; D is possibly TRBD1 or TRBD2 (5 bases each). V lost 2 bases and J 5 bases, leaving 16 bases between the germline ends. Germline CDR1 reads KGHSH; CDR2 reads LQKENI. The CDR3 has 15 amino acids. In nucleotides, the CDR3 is TGTGCCAGCTCACCAGGGACCGTAGTCGGGGACGAGCAGTACTTC. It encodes CASSPGTVVGDEQYF.

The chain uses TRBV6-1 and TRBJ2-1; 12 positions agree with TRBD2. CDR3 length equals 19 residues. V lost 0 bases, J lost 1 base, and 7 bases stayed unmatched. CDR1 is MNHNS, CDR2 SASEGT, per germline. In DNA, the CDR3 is TGTGCCAGCAGTGAAGCGCTTCTGACTAGCGGGGGTTCCTACAATGAGCAGTTCTTC. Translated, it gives CASSEALLTSGGSYNEQFF.

The CDR3 DNA sequence: TGTGCCAGCACCCCCCCAGGGGGGTACAATGAGCAGTTCTTC. This sequence encodes CASTPPGGYNEQFF. The chain couples TRBV6-1 to TRBJ2-1, with D perhaps TRBD1 (7 bases). The CDR3 spans 14 residues. V dropped 7 bases and J dropped 4 bases, with 14 bases sitting between them. Germline CDR1 and CDR2: MNHNS and SASEGT.